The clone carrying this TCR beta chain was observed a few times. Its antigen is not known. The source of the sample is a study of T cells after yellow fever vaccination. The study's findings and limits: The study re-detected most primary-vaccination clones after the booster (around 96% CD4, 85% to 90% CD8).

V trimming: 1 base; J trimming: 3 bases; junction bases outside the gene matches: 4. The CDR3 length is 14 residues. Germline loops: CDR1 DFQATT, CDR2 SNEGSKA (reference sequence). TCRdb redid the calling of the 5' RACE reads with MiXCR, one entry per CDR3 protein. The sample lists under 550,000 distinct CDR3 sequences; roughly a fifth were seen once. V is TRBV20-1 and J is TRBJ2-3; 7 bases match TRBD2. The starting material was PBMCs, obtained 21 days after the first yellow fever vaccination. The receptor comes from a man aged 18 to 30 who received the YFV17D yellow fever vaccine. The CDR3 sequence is CSARGLAETDTQYF. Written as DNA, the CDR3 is TGCAGTGCTAGAGGTCTAGCGGAGACAGATACGCAGTATTTT.